This TCR beta chain was found in a study of blood T cell repertoires in COVID-19. Looking at the study overall: From the United States, Italy and Spain came samples of acute and convalescent COVID-19. The cDNA or gDNA used as material had been derived from T cells, B-cell-depleted T cells, or PBMCs.

As processed by the authors: Estimated nucleated cell counts came from reference gene primer amplification. Here immunoSEQ multiplex PCR was the method, and the copy in TCRdb shows in-frame clones only, minus some. The V and J calls and the clone size are those of that table, but D and trimming were determined from the DNA. The data contain approximately 190,000 clones, roughly 86% of them singletons. The V gene's germline CDR1 is LNHDA and CDR2 SQIVND (reference sequence). The CDR3 covers 16 residues. Trimming took 0 bases from V and 9 from J, leaving 18 bases between them. The source is a woman in her sixties or seventies with active or convalescent COVID-19. This sequence joins TRBV19 and TRBJ2-1, with D possibly TRBD2 on 6 matching bases. Sequenced sample: peripheral blood. This CDR3 is CASSIEPFSTRLEQFF. The CDR3, as DNA: TGTGCCAGTAGTATAGAACCCTTCTCGACTAGACTTGAGCAGTTCTTC.